What follows describes a single TCR beta chain. The sample comes from a study of blood T cell repertoires in COVID-19. The CDR3 is 15 amino acids. Germline lookup yields CDR1 MNHEY and CDR2 SMNVEV (reference sequence). J lost 8 bases, V lost 4 bases, and 7 bases had no gene match. Per the study methods: Reference gene primers were amplified, and this amplification served to estimate nucleated cell counts. Profiled with immunoSEQ multiplex PCR; TCRdb holds only in-frame clones, not every one. V, J and clone size were drawn from that table, and D and trimming were deduced from the DNA. The sample shows approximately 220,000 clones, roughly 80% of them seen only once.

What was sequenced was peripheral blood. The chain couples TRBV27 to TRBJ1-6; 8 bases fit TRBD1. The receptor comes from a woman in her sixties or seventies with acute or convalescent COVID-19. The CDR3 coding sequence is TGTGCCAGCAGTTCTCTTGGACAGGGTGATTCACCCCTCCACTTT. It encodes CASSSLGQGDSPLHF.